Listed here is a single TCR beta chain. This sample was taken from a study of blood T cell repertoires in COVID-19. Overall study context: The United States, Italy and Spain provided the acute and convalescent COVID-19 samples. Sources were T cells, B-cell-depleted T cells, or PBMCs; the material itself was cDNA or gDNA.

It was during active infection that Seattle patients were enrolled and then longitudinally followed. Germline loops: CDR1 LGHDT, CDR2 YNNKEL (reference sequence). After removal of 1 base from V and 3 bases from J, the junction contained 2 bases not matched to a gene. The CDR3 runs to 16 residues. The data were produced by immunoSEQ multiplex PCR, yet TCRdb's version contains in-frame clones alone and is incomplete. The profile shows about 220,000 clones, around 83% of them singletons. This chain connects TRBV3-1 (or the pseudogene TRBV3-2) to TRBJ2-7, with 14 positions matching TRBD2. The sample comprised peripheral blood. This receptor was obtained from a woman of 80 years or more with COVID-19, enrolled during active disease. CDR3 DNA: TGTGCCAGCAGCCAAGCCGGGACTAGCGGGAGCTACGAGCAGTACTTC. Its protein is CASSQAGTSGSYEQYF.